Each of the 28 T cell receptor beta chains below was sequenced from the same sample in a study of OX40 agonist ivuxolimab in advanced cancers. Assay: immunoSEQ multiplex PCR; the TCRdb copy retains only in-frame clones and omits some. Here the sample spans approximately 74,000 clones, 80% to 95% being singletons. Source: CD4+ or CD8+ T cells sorted from blood, taken in a trial of the OX40 agonist ivuxolimab. The receptors come from an adult with an advanced solid tumor such as melanoma, head and neck, liver or kidney cancer.

The V and J genes are TRBV7-2 and TRBJ2-1; D could derive from TRBD1 or TRBD2 (5 bases each). With 0 bases removed from V and 3 bases from J, the gap between germline ends came to 6 bases. CDR3 length: 14 amino acids. CDR1 SGHTA and CDR2 FQGNSA come from the germline V gene. CDR3 residues: CASSLAGVYNEQFF. Here the CDR3 DNA reads TGTGCCAGCAGCTTAGCGGGGGTCTACAATGAGCAGTTCTTC.

The gene calls are TRBV11-2 and TRBJ1-1; D is perhaps TRBD1 (5 bases). The CDR3 totals 13 residues. The germline CDR1 and CDR2 sequences are SGHAT and FQNNGV. Trimming removed 1 base from V and 3 bases from J, with 6 bases in between. The CDR3 spells CASSLVQDTEAFF. In DNA form, the CDR3 reads TGTGCCAGCAGCTTAGTACAGGACACTGAAGCTTTCTTT.

The rearrangement joins TRBV28 to TRBJ2-7, with D perhaps TRBD1 (5 bases). Per germline, CDR1 MDHEN and CDR2 SYDVKM. This CDR3 contains 11 residues. V shed 2 bases and J shed 6 bases, with 5 bases lying between them. The CDR3 spells CASSLQGEQYF. CDR3 DNA sequence: TGTGCCAGCAGTTTACAGGGCGAGCAGTACTTC.

The chain carries TRBV18 and TRBJ1-1; 8 bases fit TRBD1. The CDR3 has 17 residues. J gave up 5 bases and V 4 bases, and 15 bases lay outside the gene matches. Germline CDR1 and CDR2: KGHSH and LQKENI. CDR3 sequence: CASSLPLGRGRETEAFF. CDR3 DNA: TGTGCCAGCTCACTACCACTCGGCAGGGGGCGAGAGACTGAAGCTTTCTTT.

The chain has TRBV21-1 and TRBJ1-4; no check of the table's D call, TRBD1, against the DNA was made. TRBV21-1 represents a pseudogene. The CDR3 is 16 residues long. CDR3 DNA: TGTGCCAGCAGCAAAGATCGGGGACAGGGAGCTGAAAAACTGTTTTTT. This translates into CASSKDRGQGAEKLFF.

V gene TRBV7-2 combines with J gene TRBJ2-3; D call uncertain. This CDR3 has 16 amino acids. V lost 1 base, J lost 2 bases, and 13 bases lay in between. Germline V gene sequence: CDR1 SGHTA, CDR2 FQGNSA. CDR3 DNA: TGTGCCAGCAGCTTAGGTCCAGGTATAGACACAGATACGCAGTATTTT. Its translation: CASSLGPGIDTDTQYF.

The CDR3 region is CASSFGAGEYEQYF. CDR3 in DNA: TGTGCCAGCAGCTTTGGGGCAGGGGAGTACGAGCAGTACTTC. The rearrangement uses TRBV5-4 and TRBJ2-7; the D gene is possibly TRBD1 (6 bases). V was shortened by 2 bases and J by 4 bases, with 13 bases between the two germline ends. Germline CDR1 SGHNT, CDR2 YYREEE (reference sequence). The CDR3 totals 14 residues. Based on the CDR3 plus reference TRBV5-4 and TRBJ2-7, the full variable domain is ETGVTQSPTHLIKTRGQQVTLRCSSQSGHNTVSWYQQALGQGPQFIFQYYREEENGRGNFPPRFSGLQFPNYSSELNVNALELDDSALYLCASSFGAGEYEQYFGPGTRLTVT.

This clone was picked up one time. V usage is TRBV18 and J usage is TRBJ2-1; no firm D call. Trimming pared 0 bases from V and 4 bases from J, leaving 4 bases between. The CDR3 totals 13 residues. Germline-derived CDR1 and CDR2 are KGHSH and LQKENI. The CDR3 region has the DNA TGTGCCAGCTCACCACCAGGATACAATGAGCAGTTCTTC. Amino acid sequence: CASSPPGYNEQFF.

The gene calls are TRBV30 and TRBJ2-3, with a possible D match to TRBD2 (5 bases). Germline V gene lookup returns CDR1 GTSNPN and CDR2 SVGIG (reference sequence). The CDR3 contains 15 residues. Trimming cost V 0 bases and J 1 base, with 11 bases left between them. CDR3 loop: CAWSVRGRGTDTQYF. The CDR3 DNA is TGTGCCTGGAGTGTACGCGGGCGAGGCACAGATACGCAGTATTTT.

The V call is TRBV6-6, the J call TRBJ2-7; D ambiguous. CDR3 length: 12 amino acids. The ends were cut back, 2 bases at V and 6 bases at J, with 8 bases in the middle. Germline lookup yields CDR1 MNHNY and CDR2 SVGAGI (reference sequence). In nucleotides, the CDR3 is TGTGCCAGCAGTTACGGGGTGGGCGAGCAGTACTTC. Translation gives CASSYGVGEQYF.

This sequence joins TRBV11-2 and TRBJ2-3; 9 bases map to TRBD2. Germline-derived CDR1 and CDR2 are SGHAT and FQNNGV. This CDR3 contains 16 residues. The V gene end was trimmed by 1 base and the J gene end by 3 bases; junction bases not matched to a gene: 5. The CDR3 DNA reads as TGTGCCAGCAGCTTAGGATTAGCGGGAGAGACAGATACGCAGTATTTT. Amino acid sequence: CASSLGLAGETDTQYF. The full variable domain, in which reference TRBV11-2 and TRBJ2-3 provide the parts outside the CDR3, is EAGVAQSPRYKIIEKRQSVAFWCNPISGHATLYWYQQILGQGPKLLIQFQNNGVVDDSQLPKDRFSAERLKGVDSTLKIQPAKLEDSAVYLCASSLGLAGETDTQYFGPGTRLTVL.

The V call is TRBV7-3, the J call TRBJ2-5, with 7 positions matching TRBD2. V lost 4 bases, J lost 5 bases, and 13 bases stayed unmatched. Germline V lookup: CDR1 SGHTA, CDR2 FQGTGA. CDR3 size: 16 residues. This CDR3 is CASSSGLGPSSETQYF. The CDR3 DNA reads TGTGCCAGCAGCTCTGGACTAGGCCCCTCATCTGAGACCCAGTACTTC.

The gene calls are TRBV6-6 and TRBJ2-3; no clear D. This CDR3 has 16 amino acids. Trimming left V 0 bases short and J 0 bases short, with 10 bases between. CDR1 is MNHNY and CDR2 is SVGAGI in the germline V gene (reference sequence). The CDR3 DNA reads as TGTGCCAGCAGTTACTCGTCTCTAGACAGCACAGATACGCAGTATTTT. Amino acids: CASSYSSLDSTDTQYF.

The chain employs TRBV2 and TRBJ2-2, with TRBD1 identical over 10 bases. V was pared by 7 bases and J by 5 bases, with 7 bases of the junction left unmatched. The CDR3 is 15 amino acids. Germline-derived CDR1 and CDR2 are SNHLY and FYNNEI. The CDR3 loop reads CASMGTGVGTGELFF. The CDR3 nucleotides read TGTGCCAGCATGGGGACAGGGGTGGGGACCGGGGAGCTGTTTTTT.

The chain is built from TRBV14 and TRBJ2-3, with a possible D match to TRBD2 (6 bases). Trimming shortened V by 0 bases and J by 1 base, and 11 bases separated the two germline ends. Germline V gene sequence: CDR1 SGHDN, CDR2 FVKESK. This CDR3 region has 16 residues. CDR3 sequence (DNA): TGTGCCAGCAGCCAAGATTCGGGGGACGGCACAGATACGCAGTATTTT. It encodes CASSQDSGDGTDTQYF.

This chain joins TRBV30 and TRBJ2-4; no definite D call. The germline V and J ends were trimmed by 0 bases and 0 bases, with 9 bases remaining between them. CDR3 length equals 15 residues. Germline V gene lookup returns CDR1 GTSNPN and CDR2 SVGIG (reference sequence). The CDR3 reads CAWSVERRAKNIQYF. CDR3 nucleotides: TGTGCCTGGAGTGTCGAAAGACGAGCCAAAAACATTCAGTACTTC. Full variable domain (outside the CDR3, taken from reference TRBV30 and TRBJ2-4): SQTIHQWPATLVQPVGSPLSLECTVEGTSNPNLYWYRQAAGRGLQLLFYSVGIGQISSEVPQNLSASRPQDRQFILSSKKLLLSDSGFYLCAWSVERRAKNIQYFGAGTRLSVL.

The chain is built from TRBV4-1 and TRBJ1-6; 8 positions match TRBD1. The V and J ends lost 1 base and 5 bases, in that order; junction bases with no gene match: 4. The CDR3 has 16 amino acids. Per the germline V gene, CDR1 is MGHRA and CDR2 is YSYEKL. The CDR3 sequence: CASSQGQGNNNSPLHF. In DNA, the CDR3 is TGCGCCAGCAGCCAAGGACAGGGGAATAATAATTCACCCCTCCACTTT.

The chain couples TRBV11-2 to TRBJ2-5; 12 bases are shared with TRBD2. This CDR3 comprises 15 residues. Germline-derived CDR1 and CDR2 are SGHAT and FQNNGV. V lost 3 bases to trimming and J lost 3 bases; unmatched junction nucleotides: 2. In DNA, the CDR3 is TGTGCCAGCAGCTTTTCTAGCGGGGGGGAAGAGACCCAGTACTTC. It specifies CASSFSSGGEETQYF.

The V and J genes are TRBV5-1 and TRBJ2-3, with 8 bases matching TRBD1. There are 16 residues in the CDR3. The V and J ends lost 0 bases and 4 bases, in that order; junction bases with no gene match: 7. Germline assignment: CDR1 SGHRS and CDR2 YFSETQ. CDR3: CASSLAGQGAADTQYF. The CDR3 DNA reads as TGCGCCAGCAGCTTGGCCGGGCAGGGGGCAGCAGATACGCAGTATTTT. The full variable domain, in which reference TRBV5-1 and TRBJ2-3 provide the parts outside the CDR3, is KAGVTQTPRYLIKTRGQQVTLSCSPISGHRSVSWYQQTPGQGLQFLFEYFSETQRNKGNFPGRFSGRQFSNSRSEMNVSTLELGDSALYLCASSLAGQGAADTQYFGPGTRLTVL.

The rearrangement joins TRBV25-1 to TRBJ2-3; 7 bases align to TRBD2. V lost 3 bases and J lost 1; bases outside the gene matches: 7. In germline, CDR1 is MGHDK, CDR2 SYGVNS. The CDR3 consists of 16 residues. This CDR3 is CASSDGSRGGTDTQYF. The CDR3 DNA follows: TGTGCCAGCAGTGATGGTAGTCGGGGGGGCACAGATACGCAGTATTTT.

J is TRBJ1-2 and V is TRBV2; D is perhaps TRBD1 (6 bases). The CDR3 sequence is 13 residues long. Between the trimmed V and J ends, which lost 5 bases and 3 bases, there was a span of 10 bases. The germline CDR1 and CDR2 sequences are SNHLY and FYNNEI. DNA of the CDR3: TGTGCCAGCAGTTTACAGGGAGACTATGGCTACACCTTC. This codes for CASSLQGDYGYTF.

The chain combines TRBV7-9 with TRBJ1-2; D is unclear. CDR3 length: 12 amino acids. Trimming cost V 6 bases and J 8 bases, with 13 bases left between them. The germline V gene encodes CDR1 SEHNR and CDR2 FQNEAQ (reference sequence). CDR3 bases: TGTGCCAGCAGACCCTCCGCAGGAGGCTACACCTTC. Encoded protein: CASRPSAGGYTF.

J is TRBJ2-7 and V is TRBV2; 15 bases align to TRBD2. Germline V lookup: CDR1 SNHLY, CDR2 FYNNEI. The CDR3 consists of 17 residues. Trimming cost V 5 bases and J 2 bases; bases outside gene matches: 7. The CDR3 nucleotides are TGTGCCAGCAGTCGAAGGACTAGCGGGGGGGCCACCTACGAGCAGTACTTC. Translation: CASSRRTSGGATYEQYF.

This clone was recorded a few times. V and J are TRBV6-5 and TRBJ1-1; D gene unclear. Germline assignment: CDR1 MNHEY and CDR2 SVGAGI. Deletions cut 6 bases from V and 1 base from J, with 9 bases between. This CDR3 is built from 13 residues. CDR3: CASSLKGNTEAFF. CDR3 bases: TGTGCCAGCAGCCTAAAAGGGAACACTGAAGCTTTCTTT.

The table lists this clone with a few counts. The rearrangement joins TRBV7-2 to TRBJ2-7; D is ambiguous. Between the trimmed V and J ends, which lost 1 base and 2 bases, there was a span of 12 bases. Germline-derived CDR1 and CDR2 are SGHTA and FQGNSA. This CDR3 is built from 15 residues. The CDR3 is CASSLGNPDTYEQYF. The CDR3 coding sequence is TGTGCCAGCAGCTTAGGAAATCCTGATACCTACGAGCAGTACTTC.

The genes are TRBV21-1 and TRBJ1-1. TRBV21-1 is reported as a pseudogene. CDR3 length: 11 amino acids. The CDR3 coding sequence is TGTGCCAGCCGGGTAGCTGGTGAAGCTTTCTTT. It codes for CASRVAGEAFF.

The V call is TRBV5-5, the J call TRBJ2-5; D is uncertain. This CDR3 comprises 14 residues. V was pared by 2 bases and J by 2 bases, with 10 bases between. Per the germline V gene, CDR1 is SGHKS and CDR2 is YYEKEE (reference sequence). The CDR3 region has the DNA TGTGCCAGCAGCTTCTCCCAGCAACAAGAGACCCAGTACTTC. Protein: CASSFSQQQETQYF.

This sequence joins TRBV19 and TRBJ2-3, with D possibly matching TRBD1 (5 bases). CDR1 LNHDA and CDR2 SQIVND come from the germline V gene (reference sequence). This CDR3 contains 13 residues. The V gene lost 10 bases and the J gene lost 8 bases, with 19 bases spanning the gap. CDR3 in amino acids: CATQGQLLRTQYF. CDR3 nucleotides: TGTGCCACCCAGGGCCAGCTCCTACGTACGCAGTATTTT. The complete variable domain, with remaining parts taken from reference TRBV19 and TRBJ2-3, reads DGGITQSPKYLFRKEGQNVTLSCEQNLNHDAMYWYRQDPGQGLRLIYYSQIVNDFQKGDIAEGYSVSREKKESFPLTVTSAQKNPTAFYLCATQGQLLRTQYFGPGTRLTVL.